Shown below are 14 T cell receptor beta chains from a single sample sequenced in a study of blood T cell repertoires in COVID-19. Profiling relied on immunoSEQ multiplex PCR, and the TCRdb table lists in-frame clones only, not all of them. The sample contains 250,000 to 300,000 clones, over 70% of which appear only once. Sequenced input: peripheral blood. These receptors were taken from a man older than 75 with acute or convalescent COVID-19.

The CDR3 loop is CASSLDGTGEETQYF. CDR3 in DNA: TGCGCCAGCAGCTTGGATGGGACAGGAGAAGAGACCCAGTACTTC. The V call is TRBV5-1, the J call TRBJ2-5, with TRBD1 matching over 8 bases. The CDR3 totals 15 residues. Per the germline V gene, CDR1 is SGHRS and CDR2 is YFSETQ. With 0 bases clipped from V and 3 bases from J, the junction kept 4 bases outside the gene matches.

This clone was seen once. The V call is TRBV2, the J call TRBJ1-3; maybe TRBD1 (5 bases). CDR3 length: 15 amino acids. CDR1 is SNHLY and CDR2 is FYNNEI in the germline V gene. V was pared by 5 bases and J by 0 bases, with 11 bases between. This CDR3 is CASSLDRASGNTIYF. The CDR3 nucleotides are TGTGCCAGCAGTCTCGACAGAGCCTCTGGAAACACCATATATTTT.

The chain couples TRBV25-1 to TRBJ1-2; D is undetermined. CDR1 and CDR2 from the germline V gene are MGHDK and SYGVNS. V lost 4 bases and J 0 bases, leaving 9 bases between the germline ends. The CDR3 consists of 14 residues. The CDR3 loop is CASSAGTANYGYTF. The CDR3 bases are TGTGCCAGCAGTGCCGGAACAGCTAACTATGGCTACACCTTC.

The chain employs TRBV7-2 and TRBJ2-1; the match to TRBD2 covers 7 bases. The germline CDR1 and CDR2 sequences are SGHTA and FQGNSA. This CDR3 has 15 residues. V trimming: 1 base; J trimming: 2 bases; junction bases outside the gene matches: 2. CDR3 sequence reads: CASSLGLAAYNEQFF. CDR3 DNA sequence: TGTGCCAGCAGCTTAGGGCTAGCGGCCTACAATGAGCAGTTCTTC.

The CDR3 is CATSQTAIGQPQHF. In DNA, the CDR3 is TGTGCCACCAGTCAGACAGCAATAGGTCAGCCCCAGCATTTT. The V and J genes are TRBV24-1 and TRBJ1-5; tentative D call: TRBD1 (5 bases). This CDR3 contains 14 residues. Germline CDR1 KGHDR, CDR2 SFDVKD. V was clipped by 6 bases and J by 6 bases, with 14 bases between them.

This clone was observed once. The chain recombines TRBV7-2 with TRBJ1-5; 9 bases line up with TRBD1. Trimming at V came to 2 bases and at J to 6 bases, leaving 5 bases not matched to a gene. Germline V CDR1 and CDR2: SGHTA, FQGNSA. CDR3 length: 15 amino acids. The CDR3 coding sequence is TGTGCCAGCAGCTTACACACAGGGGGCGGTCAGCCCCAGCATTTT. Its translation is CASSLHTGGGQPQHF.

This chain joins TRBV7-8 and TRBJ2-1; a possible D gene is TRBD1 (7 bases). The germline V gene has CDR1 SGHVS and CDR2 FQNEAQ. The CDR3 runs 14 residues. V was pared by 2 bases and J by 7 bases, with 12 bases between. The CDR3 bases are TGTGCCAGCAGCTTACAGGGGGGATCTAATGAGCAGTTCTTC. The encoded protein is CASSLQGGSNEQFF.

The CDR3 loop is CARSPQGDHATNEKLFF. The CDR3 coding sequence is TGTGCCAGAAGCCCACAGGGGGATCATGCAACTAATGAAAAACTGTTTTTT. The chain uses TRBV5-3 and TRBJ1-4; 8 bases agree with TRBD1. TRBV5-3 is filed as an ORF, its function uncertain. The CDR3 is 17 amino acids. Trimming at V came to 4 bases and at J to 0 bases, leaving 8 bases not matched to a gene.

This clone has a handful of counts. In DNA, the CDR3 is TGCAGCGTCTCCACTCGGGGGTACGAGCAGTACTTC. It yields the protein CSVSTRGYEQYF. This chain connects TRBV29-1 to TRBJ2-7; D is possibly TRBD2 (6 bases). The CDR3 is 12 residues long. The germline V gene encodes CDR1 SQVTM and CDR2 ANQGSEA. V lost 6 bases and J lost 4, with 13 bases in between.

The table lists this clone with a count of one. The gene calls are TRBV19 and TRBJ1-5, with D maybe TRBD1 (5 bases). The ends were cut back, 5 bases at V and 9 bases at J, with 23 bases in the middle. The CDR3 covers 16 residues. In germline, CDR1 is LNHDA, CDR2 SQIVND (reference sequence). CDR3 DNA sequence: TGTGCCAGTAGTCCCGCCGGGACTCCCGTGGTCGGGCCCCAGCATTTT. Its protein product is CASSPAGTPVVGPQHF. Full variable domain (missing parts from reference TRBV19 and TRBJ1-5): DGGITQSPKYLFRKEGQNVTLSCEQNLNHDAMYWYRQDPGQGLRLIYYSQIVNDFQKGDIAEGYSVSREKKESFPLTVTSAQKNPTAFYLCASSPAGTPVVGPQHFGDGTRLSIL.

This chain joins TRBV2 and TRBJ2-7; TRBD1 matches 7 bases. V lost 4 bases to trimming and J lost 4 bases; unmatched junction nucleotides: 4. The CDR3 has 13 amino acids. From germline, CDR1 is SNHLY and CDR2 FYNNEI. The CDR3 loop reads CASSAAGGYEQYF. CDR3 bases: TGTGCCAGCAGTGCGGCAGGGGGTTACGAGCAGTACTTC.

This clone was recorded once. The J gene is TRBJ2-3, the V gene TRBV28; TRBD2 aligns across 9 bases. Losses at the gene ends were 3 bases for V and 7 bases for J; bases not matched to a gene: 14. There are 17 residues in the CDR3. Germline assignment: CDR1 MDHEN and CDR2 SYDVKM. In DNA form, the CDR3 reads TGTGCCAGCAGTTTGGAGAGAGCGGCGGGAGGGCCGCATACGCAGTATTTT. Protein product: CASSLERAAGGPHTQYF. The full variable domain, completed using reference TRBV28 and TRBJ2-3, is DVKVTQSSRYLVKRTGEKVFLECVQDMDHENMFWYRQDPGLGLRLIYFSYDVKMKEKGDIPEGYSVSREKKERFSLILESASTNQTSMYLCASSLERAAGGPHTQYFGPGTRLTVL.

This clone was picked up a small number of times. The chain employs TRBV5-4 and TRBJ1-6; no clear D gene. The CDR3 contains 14 residues. V was shortened by 4 bases and J by 9 bases, with 14 bases between the two germline ends. Germline V gene lookup returns CDR1 SGHNT and CDR2 YYREEE (reference sequence). CDR3 nucleotide sequence: TGTGCCAGCAGCCCCACTACGGGAGGTTCACCCCTCCACTTT. It encodes CASSPTTGGSPLHF.

The chain is built from TRBV5-1 and TRBJ2-5; no definite D call. Trimming stripped 4 bases from V and 4 bases from J, with 14 bases between. The CDR3 extends over 14 amino acids. The germline CDR1 and CDR2 sequences are SGHRS and YFSETQ. The CDR3 spells CASSPPTVGETQYF. DNA of the CDR3: TGCGCCAGCAGCCCCCCGACTGTTGGAGAGACCCAGTACTTC.